The next 26 T cell receptor beta chains were all read from a single sample in a study of long-term antiretroviral therapy in people with HIV (dated by TCRdb to about 2022). The immunoSEQ hsTCRB v3.0 assay was used at survey level resolution for TRB variable region sequencing. TCRdb carries this immuneACCESS record with in-frame sequences only. Its versions omit some clonotypes, under half of them owing to an unresolved V gene in the studies checked, with the rest unexplained. This sample gives 20,000 to 25,000 clones in total; roughly 87% of them show up just once. The ten largest clones take up 4.5% to 6% of the sample. Sequencing was performed on unsorted PBMCs, taken 0.3 years after starting antiretroviral therapy. The origin of the receptors is a man aged 45-65 years with HIV.

The chain is built from TRBV19 and TRBJ1-4; D unclear. Germline V gives CDR1 LNHDA, CDR2 SQIVND (reference sequence). The V end lost 6 bases, the J end lost 2 bases, and 13 bases lay between the germline ends. This CDR3 contains 15 residues. The CDR3 nucleotides are TGTGCCAGTAGCGATTCACCGGACACTAATGAAAAACTGTTTTTT. Translated, it gives CASSDSPDTNEKLFF.

The sample holds a few counts of this clone. The chain recombines TRBV4-1 with TRBJ2-7, with a weak D call TRBD1 (5 bases). V was clipped by 0 bases and J by 8 bases, with 8 bases between them. The CDR3 has 12 residues. Germline V gene sequence: CDR1 MGHRA, CDR2 YSYEKL. CDR3 in DNA: TGCGCCAGCAGCCAAGAAGGGGTAAAGCAGTACTTC. Its translation is CASSQEGVKQYF.

V and J are TRBV30 and TRBJ1-5; D might be TRBD1 (5 bases). The CDR3 extends over 16 amino acids. Germline V CDR1 and CDR2: GTSNPN, SVGIG (reference sequence). V was shortened by 5 bases and J by 4 bases, with 21 bases between the two germline ends. In DNA form, the CDR3 reads TGTGCCTGGTCCCCCTTAGGGACCCCTCGAAATCAGCCCCAGCATTTT. This gives the protein CAWSPLGTPRNQPQHF.

The chain uses TRBV6-4 and TRBJ2-1; 9 positions match TRBD2. The length of the CDR3 is 15 residues. The V and J ends lost 2 bases and 7 bases, in that order; junction bases with no gene match: 6. In germline, CDR1 is MRHNA, CDR2 SNTAGT. DNA of the CDR3: TGTGCCAGCAGTGACGATGCGGGGGGGCATAATGAGCAGTTCTTC. It translates to CASSDDAGGHNEQFF.

V is TRBV6-5 and J is TRBJ2-7; D is uncertain. The germline gives CDR1 MNHEY, CDR2 SVGAGI. V dropped 0 bases and J dropped 7 bases, with 10 bases sitting between them. This CDR3 spans 13 amino acids. CDR3 sequence reads: CASSYSWGREQYF. Written as DNA, the CDR3 is TGTGCCAGCAGTTACTCGTGGGGTCGGGAGCAGTACTTC.

This chain uses TRBV28 with TRBJ2-7; the D gene is possibly TRBD2 (6 bases). The CDR3 totals 16 residues. Trimming removed 7 bases at V and 3 bases at J, with 22 bases between. CDR1 and CDR2 (germline): MDHEN, SYDVKM. The CDR3 reads CASTPGGAGLFYEQYF. CDR3 DNA: TGTGCCAGCACTCCCGGAGGGGCAGGGCTATTCTACGAGCAGTACTTC.

This sequence joins TRBV9 and TRBJ2-3; D is possibly TRBD1 (5 bases). This CDR3 contains 15 residues. V was shortened by 3 bases and J by 3 bases, with 14 bases between the two germline ends. Germline CDR1 SGDLS, CDR2 YYNGEE. The CDR3 loop is CASSADSLQTDTQYF. In DNA form, the CDR3 reads TGTGCCAGCAGCGCAGACAGCCTACAAACAGATACGCAGTATTTT.

The CDR3 here is CASGQGRLAGPGELFF. The DNA for the CDR3 is TGTGCCAGCGGACAGGGGAGACTAGCGGGGCCCGGGGAGCTGTTTTTT. The chain joins TRBV27 to TRBJ2-2; 11 nucleotides match TRBD2. After removal of 8 bases from V and 6 bases from J, the junction contained 11 bases not matched to a gene. The CDR3 length is 16 residues. Germline V lookup: CDR1 MNHEY, CDR2 SMNVEV (reference sequence).

V gene TRBV2 combines with J gene TRBJ1-2, with 7 bases lining up with TRBD1. V lost 7 bases and J lost 1; bases outside the gene matches: 9. CDR1 SNHLY and CDR2 FYNNEI come from the germline V gene. The CDR3 is made up of 15 amino acids. The CDR3 region is CASTLTGEVNYGYTF. The CDR3 coding sequence is TGTGCCAGCACCCTAACAGGGGAAGTTAACTATGGCTACACCTTC.

This chain uses TRBV25-1 with TRBJ2-7; 9 bases line up with TRBD1. This CDR3 comprises 17 residues. J gave up 2 bases and V 4 bases, and 12 bases lay outside the gene matches. From germline, CDR1 is MGHDK and CDR2 SYGVNS. The DNA for the CDR3 is TGTGCCAGCAGTGGAACCGGGACAGGGACTCTAGCCTACGAGCAGTACTTC. Encoded protein: CASSGTGTGTLAYEQYF.

The chain has TRBV6-5 and TRBJ1-1; D ambiguous. Germline V gene sequence: CDR1 MNHEY, CDR2 SVGAGI. Between the trimmed V and J ends, which lost 5 bases and 0 bases, there was a span of 4 bases. The CDR3 extends over 12 amino acids. The CDR3 bases are TGTGCCAGCAGTACAGTGAACACTGAAGCTTTCTTT. As protein: CASSTVNTEAFF.

V gene TRBV6-1 combines with J gene TRBJ1-4; no reliable D call. This CDR3 spans 15 amino acids. Per germline, CDR1 MNHNS and CDR2 SASEGT. V was clipped by 1 base and J by 7 bases, with 13 bases between them. The DNA of the CDR3 is TGTGCCAGCAGTGAAGGATTACACCCGGCTGAAAAACTGTTTTTT. Translating gives CASSEGLHPAEKLFF.

The V call is TRBV30, the J call TRBJ2-7; 7 bases are a match to TRBD2. The germline CDR1 and CDR2 sequences are GTSNPN and SVGIG (reference sequence). The CDR3 length is 16 residues. V trimming: 3 bases; J trimming: 2 bases; junction bases outside the gene matches: 13. Here the CDR3 reads CAWSSSGLAGAYEQYF. Written as DNA, the CDR3 is TGTGCCTGGAGCTCGTCTGGCTTGGCGGGGGCCTACGAGCAGTACTTC.

J is TRBJ2-7 and V is TRBV30, with 11 bases matching TRBD2. The J segment lost 2 bases and the V segment lost 1 base, leaving 1 base of the junction unmatched. CDR3 length equals 14 residues. Germline V lookup: CDR1 GTSNPN, CDR2 SVGIG (reference sequence). CDR3 amino acids: CAWSATSGAYEQYF. Here the CDR3 DNA reads TGTGCCTGGAGTGCGACTAGCGGGGCCTACGAGCAGTACTTC.

This sequence joins TRBV11-2 and TRBJ1-4, with 10 bases fitting TRBD1. The CDR3 runs to 16 residues. V gave up 0 bases and J gave up 5 bases; unmatched junction bases: 3. CDR1 and CDR2 (germline): SGHAT, FQNNGV. The CDR3 DNA is TGTGCCAGCAGCTTAGATTGGACAGGGGGGAATGAAAAACTGTTTTTT. It encodes CASSLDWTGGNEKLFF.

V usage is TRBV11-3 and J usage is TRBJ2-5; 8 bases agree with TRBD2. The CDR3 has 15 amino acids. Trimming removed 5 bases from V and 2 bases from J; junction bases left unmatched: 7. Looked up from germline, CDR1 is SGHNT and CDR2 is YENEEA. In DNA form, the CDR3 reads TGTGCCAGCAGCCCCCCCACTAGCGGACAAGAGACCCAGTACTTC. Protein: CASSPPTSGQETQYF.

The CDR3 DNA reads as TGTGCCAGCTTACAGGGCGATTATAATTCACCCCTCCACTTT. It yields the protein CASLQGDYNSPLHF. This chain links TRBV7-2 with TRBJ1-6; D is possibly TRBD1 (6 bases). Per the germline V gene, CDR1 is SGHTA and CDR2 is FQGNSA. Trimming left V 8 bases short and J 4 bases short, with 12 bases between. CDR3 length: 14 residues. The full variable domain, its missing parts supplied by reference TRBV7-2 and TRBJ1-6, is GAGVSQSPSNKVTEKGKDVELRCDPISGHTALYWYRQSLGQGLEFLIYFQGNSAPDKSGLPSDRFSAERTGGSVSTLTIQRTQQEDSAVYLCASLQGDYNSPLHFGNGTRLTVT.

The chain recombines TRBV7-2 with TRBJ1-2; 10 positions agree with TRBD1. CDR1 is SGHTA, CDR2 FQGNSA, per germline. The V gene end was trimmed by 5 bases and the J gene end by 2 bases; junction bases not matched to a gene: 2. The CDR3 is made up of 14 amino acids. CDR3 region: CASSPTGGNYGYTF. The CDR3 DNA sequence: TGTGCCAGCAGCCCGACAGGGGGCAACTATGGCTACACCTTC.

CDR3 region: CASSFVGNQPQHF. For the CDR3, the DNA is TGTGCCAGCAGTTTTGTGGGCAATCAGCCCCAGCATTTT. The chain employs TRBV28 and TRBJ1-5, with unresolved D. Germline loops: CDR1 MDHEN, CDR2 SYDVKM. CDR3 length: 13 residues. The V and J ends lost 3 bases and 2 bases respectively, with 5 bases between them.

The chain has TRBV7-9 and TRBJ2-7, with D perhaps TRBD1 (7 bases). V was pared by 5 bases and J by 2 bases, with 13 bases between. This CDR3 contains 14 residues. CDR1 is SEHNR and CDR2 is FQNEAQ in the germline V gene (reference sequence). This CDR3 is CASSPGDSTYEQYF. In DNA form, the CDR3 reads TGTGCCAGCAGCCCGGGGGACAGTACCTACGAGCAGTACTTC.

The chain links TRBV19 to TRBJ2-1, with a possible D match to TRBD1 (6 bases). Germline V gene lookup returns CDR1 LNHDA and CDR2 SQIVND (reference sequence). The CDR3 has 15 amino acids. V was pared by 3 bases and J by 3 bases, with 12 bases between. The CDR3, as DNA: TGTGCCAGTAGTATGGCAGGGGTCGACTACAATGAGCAGTTCTTC. Its protein product is CASSMAGVDYNEQFF.

The chain joins TRBV14 to TRBJ1-2; D is undetermined. Germline values: CDR1 SGHDN, CDR2 FVKESK. The CDR3 contains 14 residues. V was shortened by 5 bases and J by 4 bases, with 14 bases between the two germline ends. CDR3 in DNA: TGTGCCAGCAGCTCCAGAGGTGGAGGCTATGGCTACACCTTC. Protein product: CASSSRGGGYGYTF.

V usage is TRBV7-9 and J usage is TRBJ2-3, with 12 bases matching TRBD2. V dropped 5 bases and J dropped 4; count of bases not matched to a gene: 7. The CDR3 has 16 amino acids. Germline CDR1 is SEHNR and CDR2 is FQNEAQ (reference sequence). The DNA of the CDR3 is TGTGCCAGCAGCACCCGGACTAGCGGGACGCCAGATACGCAGTATTTT. Translated: CASSTRTSGTPDTQYF.

The V and J genes are TRBV11-3 and TRBJ1-4; D not certain. Germline V lookup: CDR1 SGHNT, CDR2 YENEEA. The CDR3 runs 14 residues. V shed 2 bases and J shed 3 bases, with 7 bases lying between them. DNA of the CDR3: TGTGCCAGCAGCTTAAGGGATCCTAATGAAAAACTGTTTTTT. Translating it yields CASSLRDPNEKLFF.

The J gene is TRBJ2-1, the V gene TRBV27; TRBD2 might be the D (6 bases). The V end lost 6 bases, the J end lost 0 bases, and 18 bases lay between the germline ends. Germline CDR1 is MNHEY and CDR2 is SMNVEV (reference sequence). This CDR3 has 17 amino acids. CDR3 in DNA: TGTGCCAGCAGCCCGGAGGGTCCGGCGGGCTCCTACAATGAGCAGTTCTTC. Its translation: CASSPEGPAGSYNEQFF.

The chain recombines TRBV30 with TRBJ1-1, with a weak D call TRBD1 (6 bases). Germline loops: CDR1 GTSNPN, CDR2 SVGIG (reference sequence). The CDR3 length is 15 residues. V was cut by 0 bases and J by 4 bases, with 15 bases left in between. The DNA for the CDR3 is TGTGCCTGGAGTGTACGCTTACAGGGTGGCACTGAAGCTTTCTTT. Its translation is CAWSVRLQGGTEAFF.